The T cell receptor beta chain described here comes from a study of T cells in Graves' hyperthyroidism and ophthalmopathy. Study-level results: Most thyroid clonotypes expanded above 0.001 appeared in blood too.

The table lists this clonotype with many counts. Its antigen is unidentified. This CDR3 comprises 16 residues. The germline V and J ends were trimmed by 5 bases and 0 bases, with 16 bases remaining between them. Germline CDR1 reads MNHEY; CDR2 reads SMNVEV (reference sequence). Researchers amplified the TCR beta CDR3 regions from RNA transcripts. HTBI primers were employed in a first-round RT-PCR of the TCR CDR3. One entry per CDR3 protein, called by TCRdb with MiXCR from the multiplex PCR reads. In the table there are some 500,000 distinct CDR3 sequences, around 14% of which are singletons. The sequenced material came from blood. This clonotype originated in a woman under 30 with Graves' hyperthyroidism. The chain links TRBV27 to TRBJ1-1; a possible D gene is TRBD1 (5 bases). The CDR3 protein is CASSPSAGLMNTEAFF. In nucleotides, the CDR3 is TGTGCCAGCAGTCCTTCCGCGGGACTCATGAACACTGAAGCTTTCTTT.